These 14 T cell receptor beta chains originate from one sample sequenced in a study of blood T cell repertoires in COVID-19 (dated by TCRdb to about 2020). Library preparation employed the immunoSEQ multiplex PCR assay. TCRdb obtained this table from immuneACCESS and retained in-frame rearrangements with V and J assigned. These tables miss some clones; where compared with another copy, unresolved V genes account for less than half of the shortfall, and the remainder is unexplained. The sample contains 61,000 or so clones, approximately 79% of them found a single time. Approximately 6% of the sample goes to the ten largest clones. The sequenced material came from peripheral blood. Receptor source: a woman aged 70-85 years with acute or convalescent COVID-19.

The chain joins TRBV19 to TRBJ1-4; 8 nucleotides agree with TRBD1. Trimming cost V 9 bases and J 5 bases; bases outside gene matches: 8. The CDR3 runs to 14 residues. Germline lookup yields CDR1 LNHDA and CDR2 SQIVND (reference sequence). DNA for the CDR3: TGTGCCAGCCGGGGGACAGGCCCGAATGAAAAACTGTTTTTT. Encoded protein: CASRGTGPNEKLFF.

The chain is built from TRBV2 and TRBJ2-2; 12 nucleotides align to TRBD1. Germline V gives CDR1 SNHLY, CDR2 FYNNEI. Trimming cost V 6 bases and J 3 bases; bases outside gene matches: 5. This CDR3 spans 16 amino acids. The chain's CDR3 is CASRRGTGGDTGELFF. The CDR3 DNA reads TGTGCCAGCAGGCGGGGGACAGGGGGCGACACCGGGGAGCTGTTTTTT.

The chain joins TRBV2 to TRBJ2-3; D gene uncertain. This CDR3 is 12 amino acids long. Trimming pared 4 bases from V and 4 bases from J, leaving 6 bases between. In germline, CDR1 is SNHLY, CDR2 FYNNEI. The CDR3 DNA reads TGTGCCAGCAGTGCCAGGCCAGATACGCAGTATTTT. Protein sequence: CASSARPDTQYF.

The CDR3: CASSLDGPGGDQSYEQYF. CDR3 DNA: TGTGCCAGCAGCTTAGATGGACCCGGAGGGGATCAGTCCTACGAGCAGTACTTC. The chain uses TRBV7-2 and TRBJ2-7; tentative D call: TRBD2 (6 bases). This CDR3 is built from 18 residues. The germline V and J ends were trimmed by 1 base and 1 base, with 20 bases remaining between them. Germline V gives CDR1 SGHTA, CDR2 FQGNSA.

The sample holds one count of this clone. The chain has TRBV11-2 and TRBJ1-3; D is undetermined. The CDR3 has 15 amino acids. Germline V CDR1 and CDR2: SGHAT, FQNNGV. V was cut by 5 bases and J by 0 bases, with 11 bases left in between. CDR3 protein: CASSPDGISGNTIYF. Here the CDR3 DNA reads TGTGCCAGCAGCCCCGACGGGATCTCTGGAAACACCATATATTTT.

V gene TRBV25-1 combines with J gene TRBJ2-3; tentative D call: TRBD1 (8 bases). V lost 8 bases to trimming and J lost 3 bases, with 12 bases between them. CDR1 and CDR2 from the germline V gene are MGHDK and SYGVNS. CDR3 length: 13 residues. In DNA form, the CDR3 reads TGTGCCAGCCTACAGGGGGGGACAGATACGCAGTATTTT. It encodes CASLQGGTDTQYF.

This chain joins TRBV7-2 and TRBJ2-5; D is undetermined. In germline, CDR1 is SGHTA, CDR2 FQGNSA. The V and J ends lost 4 bases and 2 bases respectively, with 8 bases between them. The CDR3 consists of 13 residues. CDR3 amino acids: CASSSYQQETQYF. CDR3 sequence (DNA): TGTGCCAGCAGCTCCTACCAACAAGAGACCCAGTACTTC.

The rearrangement joins TRBV18 to TRBJ2-5; possible D gene TRBD2, 5 bases. V was shortened by 2 bases and J by 1 base, with 8 bases between the two germline ends. Germline V gene sequence: CDR1 KGHSH, CDR2 LQKENI. The CDR3 has 14 amino acids. The DNA of the CDR3 is TGTGCCAGCTCACCAGTGACTACCCAAGAGACCCAGTACTTC. It encodes CASSPVTTQETQYF.

V gene TRBV7-7 combines with J gene TRBJ2-1; D possibly corresponds to TRBD1 (5 bases). Trimming took off 0 bases at V and 7 bases at J, with 13 bases between the two ends. CDR1 is SSHAT and CDR2 is FNYEAQ in the germline V gene (reference sequence). The CDR3 sequence is 15 residues long. The DNA of the CDR3 is TGTGCCAGCAGCTTAGCCGGGCAGGGTGGGAATGAGCAGTTCTTC. Protein product: CASSLAGQGGNEQFF.

The chain combines TRBV7-2 with TRBJ2-2; 7 bases match TRBD1. The V gene's germline CDR1 is SGHTA and CDR2 FQGNSA. This CDR3 is built from 15 residues. V was clipped by 5 bases and J by 4 bases; unmatched bases: 7. CDR3 coding DNA: TGTGCCAGCAGCGCCGACAGGGCGGGCACCGGGGAGCTGTTTTTT. This gives the protein CASSADRAGTGELFF.

This clone occurred once. The J gene is TRBJ2-3, the V gene TRBV7-2; 11 bases fit TRBD2. The V segment lost 5 bases and the J segment 4 bases; nucleotides outside the gene matches: 11. Germline V lookup: CDR1 SGHTA, CDR2 FQGNSA. The CDR3 loop spans 17 amino acids. In DNA, the CDR3 is TGTGCCAGCAGCCCGGTAGCGGGGGGGAATGGGGCAGATACGCAGTATTTT. Protein sequence: CASSPVAGGNGADTQYF.

The chain links TRBV2 to TRBJ2-1, with TRBD1 matching 7 bases. V shed 3 bases, J shed 9 bases, and the junction held 2 bases outside the gene matches. The CDR3 runs to 12 residues. CDR1 is SNHLY and CDR2 is FYNNEI in the germline V gene. The CDR3 bases are TGTGCCAGCAGTGATGACAGGGCTGAGCAGTTCTTC. Encoded protein: CASSDDRAEQFF.

This clone was seen more than once but under ten times. V gene TRBV19 combines with J gene TRBJ1-5, with TRBD1 identical over 7 bases. The CDR3 has 13 residues. The trim removed 8 bases at V and 3 bases at J, leaving 4 bases unmatched. CDR1 and CDR2 from the germline V gene are LNHDA and SQIVND (reference sequence). The CDR3 spells CASSDRVNQPQHF. The DNA for the CDR3 is TGTGCCAGTTCCGACAGGGTCAATCAGCCCCAGCATTTT.

This clone was counted only a few times. The genes are TRBV5-1 and TRBJ2-2; TRBD1 matches at 9 bases. This CDR3 is built from 17 residues. Germline V gives CDR1 SGHRS, CDR2 YFSETQ. After removal of 4 bases from V and 1 base from J, the junction contained 8 bases not matched to a gene. DNA for the CDR3: TGCGCCAGCAGCAGGGAACCGGGACAGGGGAACACCGGGGAGCTGTTTTTT. Protein: CASSREPGQGNTGELFF.